The 31 T cell receptor beta chains below all came from one sample that was sequenced in a study of T cells in Graves' hyperthyroidism and ophthalmopathy. Regions amplified from RNA transcripts were the TCR beta CDR3 regions. A first-round RT-PCR of the TCR CDR3 used the HTBI primer set. TCRdb processed the multiplex PCR reads anew with MiXCR; each CDR3 protein has one entry. The table shows about 300,000 distinct CDR3 sequences, with 15% to 20% occurring only once. The sample taken for sequencing was blood. The receptors stem from a man aged 25-45 years with Graves' hyperthyroidism.

The J gene is TRBJ2-7, the V gene TRBV12-3 or TRBV12-4, with D possibly TRBD1 on 5 matching bases. This CDR3 region has 14 residues. Trimming cost V 5 bases and J 4 bases, with 15 bases left between them. The CDR3 spells CASSEHGHHYEQYF. CDR3 nucleotides: TGTGCCAGCAGTGAACACGGACACCATTACGAGCAGTACTTC.

This chain joins TRBV6-2 or TRBV6-3 and TRBJ1-6; 9 bases align to TRBD1. This CDR3 contains 12 residues. Germline V gene lookup returns CDR1 MNHEY and CDR2 SVGEGT. J lost 10 bases, V lost 10 bases, and 5 bases had no gene match. This CDR3 is CAMGQGGSPLHF. CDR3 DNA: TGTGCCATGGGACAGGGAGGCTCACCCCTCCACTTT.

This clonotype was recorded many times. The genes are TRBV6-2 or TRBV6-3 and TRBJ2-5; no firm D call. The CDR3 runs 11 residues. Trimming shortened V by 5 bases and J by 4 bases, and 5 bases separated the two germline ends. Germline assignment: CDR1 MNHEY and CDR2 SVGEGT. CDR3 sequence reads: CASSRRETQYF. The CDR3 region has the DNA TGTGCCAGCAGTAGGCGAGAGACCCAGTACTTC.

The table lists this clonotype with a few counts. The chain couples TRBV6-4 to TRBJ1-2; tentative D call: TRBD1 (5 bases). CDR1 is MRHNA, CDR2 SNTAGT, per germline. Deletions cut 4 bases from V and 2 bases from J, with 14 bases between. The CDR3 has 15 amino acids. CDR3 bases: TGTGCCAGCAGTGTCGGTGGTGGGGGGAACTATGGCTACACCTTC. It specifies CASSVGGGGNYGYTF.

As concerns this clonotype: A much larger clone sits a single nucleotide away, making a read error possible. The gene calls are TRBV3-1 and TRBJ2-7; a possible D gene is TRBD2 (6 bases). The CDR3 has 16 residues. Germline V gives CDR1 LGHDT, CDR2 YNNKEL (reference sequence). The CDR3 coding sequence is TGTGCCAGCAGCCCAGTAATGCCGGGAGCCTCATACGAGCGGTACTTC. Its translation: CASSPVMPGASYERYF.

The V gene is TRBV6-1, the J gene TRBJ1-5; D is possibly TRBD1 (6 bases). The CDR3 has 16 residues. V was shortened by 5 bases and J by 0 bases, with 14 bases between the two germline ends. Germline CDR1 and CDR2: MNHNS and SASEGT. The CDR3 DNA is TGTGCCAGCAGTACAGGACAGCGGTATAGCAATCAGCCCCAGCATTTT. Translation: CASSTGQRYSNQPQHF.

The rearrangement uses TRBV20-1 and TRBJ2-3; 9 bases align to TRBD2. The CDR3 has 13 amino acids. With 6 bases clipped from V and 1 base from J, the junction kept 2 bases outside the gene matches. Germline-derived CDR1 and CDR2 are DFQATT and SNEGSKA (reference sequence). The CDR3 sequence: CSARLAGTDTQYF. The DNA for the CDR3 is TGCAGTGCGAGACTAGCGGGCACAGATACGCAGTATTTT.

The chain recombines TRBV6-2 or TRBV6-3 with TRBJ1-5; TRBD1 aligns across 7 bases. CDR1 and CDR2 (germline): MNHEY, SVGEGT. This CDR3 has 15 amino acids. V was clipped by 2 bases and J by 4 bases; unmatched bases: 5. The CDR3 spells CASSYAQGTNQPQHF. For the CDR3, the DNA is TGTGCCAGCAGTTACGCACAGGGGACTAATCAGCCCCAGCATTTT.

The chain is built from TRBV5-6 and TRBJ2-7; TRBD1 agrees at 8 bases. J lost 3 bases, V lost 3 bases, and 17 bases had no gene match. The CDR3 loop spans 18 amino acids. Germline V gene data show CDR1 as SGHDT and CDR2 as YYEEEE. CDR3 in DNA: TGTGCCAGCAGCTCGGCAGGGGGCTCTCCTACCCCTTACTACGAGCAGTACTTC. Translated, it gives CASSSAGGSPTPYYEQYF.

The table lists this clonotype with many counts. Because the CDR3's place on the DNA is in doubt, the DNA is left out and the CDR3 is given as listed by TCRdb. This sequence joins TRBV28 and TRBJ2-7; whether TRBD1, the table's D call, matches the DNA was not checked. With termini counted, the CDR3 has 14 amino acids. CDR1 is MDHEN, CDR2 SYDVKM, per germline. The CDR3 is CASSFRARVGEQYF.

In its sample, this clonotype was seen many times. V usage is TRBV7-2 and J usage is TRBJ2-3, with D hard to call. Trimming pared 8 bases from V and 3 bases from J, leaving 9 bases between. Germline V gives CDR1 SGHTA, CDR2 FQGNSA. The CDR3 runs to 12 residues. CDR3 sequence (DNA): TGTGCCAGCGGATCGTCTACAGATACGCAGTATTTT. Protein: CASGSSTDTQYF. Combining the CDR3 with reference TRBV7-2 and TRBJ2-3 gives the whole variable domain GAGVSQSPSNKVTEKGKDVELRCDPISGHTALYWYRQSLGQGLEFLIYFQGNSAPDKSGLPSDRFSAERTGGSVSTLTIQRTQQEDSAVYLCASGSSTDTQYFGPGTRLTVL.

At least ten counts were recorded for this clonotype. The chain carries TRBV11-2 and TRBJ2-1; the match to TRBD2 covers 9 bases. The germline CDR1 and CDR2 sequences are SGHAT and FQNNGV. The CDR3 is made up of 13 amino acids. V lost 5 bases, J lost 9 bases, and 5 bases stayed unmatched. The CDR3 protein is CASSKISGGEQFF. CDR3 DNA: TGTGCCAGCAGCAAGATTAGCGGGGGTGAGCAGTTCTTC.

The V and J genes are TRBV15 and TRBJ2-7; TRBD1 agrees at 7 bases. Per the germline V gene, CDR1 is LNHNV and CDR2 is YYDKDF (reference sequence). V lost 0 bases and J lost 4; bases outside the gene matches: 12. The length of the CDR3 is 17 residues. This CDR3 is CATSRDIAGTASYEQYF. Here the CDR3 DNA reads TGTGCCACCAGCAGAGATATTGCCGGGACAGCGAGTTACGAGCAGTACTTC.

The chain recombines TRBV28 with TRBJ1-6, with unresolved D. This CDR3 is 15 amino acids long. Germline CDR1 reads MDHEN; CDR2 reads SYDVKM. V lost 6 bases to trimming and J lost 0 bases, with 9 bases between them. CDR3 amino acids: CASRPGPSYNSPLHF. In DNA, the CDR3 is TGTGCCAGCAGACCGGGTCCCTCCTATAATTCACCCCTCCACTTT. Using reference TRBV28 and TRBJ1-6 for the parts outside the CDR3, the full variable domain is DVKVTQSSRYLVKRTGEKVFLECVQDMDHENMFWYRQDPGLGLRLIYFSYDVKMKEKGDIPEGYSVSREKKERFSLILESASTNQTSMYLCASRPGPSYNSPLHFGNGTRLTVT.

The rearrangement links TRBV18 to TRBJ1-2; D not resolved. The CDR3 sequence is 16 residues long. V gave up 5 bases and J gave up 2 bases, with 18 bases separating them. CDR1 KGHSH and CDR2 LQKENI come from the germline V gene. CDR3 nucleotides: TGTGCCAGCTCATCTCGGACGCCCCGAGGGAACTATGGCTACACCTTC. Translation: CASSSRTPRGNYGYTF.

This clonotype appeared a few times. V and J are TRBV28 and TRBJ1-3; D possibly corresponds to TRBD1 (5 bases). Trimming removed 0 bases at V and 0 bases at J, with 9 bases between. Per germline, CDR1 MDHEN and CDR2 SYDVKM. The CDR3 is 16 amino acids. CDR3 region: CASSLWGDSSGNTIYF. CDR3 in DNA: TGTGCCAGCAGTTTATGGGGAGACAGCTCTGGAAACACCATATATTTT.

This clonotype was counted a few times. This rearrangement joins TRBV10-3 to TRBJ2-3; TRBD2 agrees at 10 bases. J lost 1 base, V lost 5 bases, and 9 bases had no gene match. Germline loops: CDR1 ENHRY, CDR2 SYGVKD. The CDR3 extends over 17 amino acids. CDR3 in amino acids: CAISQSLAGGGTDTQYF. As DNA, the CDR3 is TGTGCCATCAGTCAGAGCTTAGCGGGAGGAGGCACAGATACGCAGTATTTT.

This chain links TRBV5-1 with TRBJ2-5, with a weak D call TRBD1 (6 bases). V was clipped by 2 bases and J by 4 bases, with 12 bases between them. The CDR3 length is 14 residues. The germline CDR1 and CDR2 sequences are SGHRS and YFSETQ. Here the CDR3 DNA reads TGCGCCAGCAGCTTTGTGGCAGGGGCAGAGACCCAGTACTTC. Translating gives CASSFVAGAETQYF.

There are many counts of this clonotype. This sequence joins TRBV24-1 and TRBJ2-7, with TRBD1 matching over 8 bases. Germline CDR1 reads KGHDR; CDR2 reads SFDVKD. The CDR3 spans 14 residues. Losses at the gene ends were 9 bases for V and 0 bases for J; bases not matched to a gene: 6. CDR3 bases: TGTGCCACCCAAGGACAGGGAAACTCCTACGAGCAGTACTTC. This encodes CATQGQGNSYEQYF.

This clonotype was seen many times. The chain links TRBV28 to TRBJ2-7; tentative D call: TRBD1 (6 bases). Germline assignment: CDR1 MDHEN and CDR2 SYDVKM. V lost 6 bases and J lost 4, with 16 bases in between. The CDR3 spans 14 residues. The CDR3 DNA reads TGTGCCAGCAGGCTACAGGGTTTCGGGTACGAGCAGTACTTC. Amino acids: CASRLQGFGYEQYF. Complete variable domain (other parts from reference TRBV28 and TRBJ2-7): DVKVTQSSRYLVKRTGEKVFLECVQDMDHENMFWYRQDPGLGLRLIYFSYDVKMKEKGDIPEGYSVSREKKERFSLILESASTNQTSMYLCASRLQGFGYEQYFGPGTRLTVT.

This clonotype was seen repeatedly, ten times or more. This rearrangement joins TRBV30 to TRBJ2-1; D is unresolved. V was clipped by 0 bases and J by 9 bases, with 6 bases between them. Germline V CDR1 and CDR2: GTSNPN, SVGIG (reference sequence). This CDR3 spans 11 amino acids. This CDR3 reads CAWSVKGEQFF. For the CDR3, the DNA is TGTGCCTGGAGTGTCAAGGGTGAGCAGTTCTTC.

This sequence joins TRBV20-1 and TRBJ1-5; tentatively, D is TRBD1 (5 bases). V dropped 4 bases and J dropped 0 bases, with 19 bases sitting between them. The CDR3 totals 17 residues. Germline-derived CDR1 and CDR2 are DFQATT and SNEGSKA (reference sequence). CDR3 DNA: TGCAGTGCTACCCCGGGGGATGCTCAATATAGCAATCAGCCCCAGCATTTT. This gives the protein CSATPGDAQYSNQPQHF.

This clonotype was recorded at least ten times. This chain connects TRBV12-3 or TRBV12-4 to TRBJ1-1, with 7 nucleotides matching TRBD1. The CDR3 consists of 16 residues. Trimming removed 6 bases from V and 3 bases from J; junction bases left unmatched: 13. CDR3 sequence reads: CASSRGGRGRDTEAFF. In nucleotides, the CDR3 is TGTGCCAGCAGCCGGGGAGGGAGGGGGCGGGACACTGAAGCTTTCTTT.

A few counts support this clonotype. This rearrangement joins TRBV11-2 to TRBJ2-1, with TRBD2 as a possible D gene (6 bases). The CDR3 runs to 16 residues. From germline, CDR1 is SGHAT and CDR2 FQNNGV. Trimming left V 3 bases short and J 6 bases short, with 18 bases between. The CDR3 DNA follows: TGTGCCAGCAGCTTGGTGGGAGGCTCCCGGTCCAATGAGCAGTTCTTC. It translates to CASSLVGGSRSNEQFF.

This chain joins TRBV28 and TRBJ1-2, with D possibly being TRBD1 (5 bases). Germline V gives CDR1 MDHEN, CDR2 SYDVKM. V shed 5 bases and J shed 4 bases, with 23 bases lying between them. There are 17 residues in the CDR3. In DNA form, the CDR3 reads TGTGCCAGCAGTGCAACGCGACGGCAGGGTAAGGTCTATGGCTACACCTTC. It encodes CASSATRRQGKVYGYTF.

A remark on this clonotype: This may stem from a read error, because a much larger clone lies one nucleotide away. V gene TRBV6-2 or TRBV6-3 combines with J gene TRBJ2-7; possibly TRBD2 for D (5 bases). CDR1 and CDR2 from the germline V gene are MNHEY and SVGEGT. V lost 5 bases and J 0 bases, leaving 14 bases between the germline ends. This CDR3 spans 15 amino acids. DNA for the CDR3: TGTGCCAGCAGTAACGATACGGACTCCTCCTACGAGCAGTACTTC. This gives the protein CASSNDTDSSYEQYF.

The V gene is TRBV19, the J gene TRBJ1-5, with D perhaps matching TRBD1 (6 bases). V lost 7 bases and J 6 bases, leaving 19 bases between the germline ends. The CDR3 is 15 residues long. Looked up from germline, CDR1 is LNHDA and CDR2 is SQIVND (reference sequence). CDR3 sequence (DNA): TGTGCCAGTACCAAGGGGGAACTAAGAGGTCAGCCCCAGCATTTT. Amino acids: CASTKGELRGQPQHF.

This rearrangement joins TRBV14 to TRBJ2-7; D ambiguous. Germline V CDR1 and CDR2: SGHDN, FVKESK. V gave up 4 bases and J gave up 1 base, with 8 bases separating them. CDR3 size: 13 residues. In DNA form, the CDR3 reads TGTGCCAGCAGCCGTTTTAATTCCTACGAGCAGTACTTC. Residues: CASSRFNSYEQYF.

This clonotype was detected many times. The chain employs TRBV20-1 and TRBJ1-6; D is ambiguous. CDR3 size: 13 residues. Trimming took off 3 bases at V and 6 bases at J, with 9 bases between the two ends. Germline CDR1 DFQATT, CDR2 SNEGSKA (reference sequence). The CDR3 bases are TGCAGTGCTAGGGAACATGTTAATTCACCCCTCCACTTT. This gives the protein CSAREHVNSPLHF.

CDR3 sequence: CASSLSPGNYGYTF. Here the CDR3 DNA reads TGCGCCAGCAGCTTGTCACCAGGGAACTATGGCTACACCTTC. The chain recombines TRBV5-1 with TRBJ1-2; perhaps TRBD1 as D (5 bases). The CDR3 length is 14 residues. Trimming stripped 1 base from V and 2 bases from J, with 9 bases between. The germline CDR1 and CDR2 sequences are SGHRS and YFSETQ.

Many counts were recorded for this clonotype. V gene TRBV5-1 combines with J gene TRBJ2-5, with a possible D match to TRBD2 (6 bases). The CDR3 sequence is 14 residues long. Trimming took off 1 base at V and 4 bases at J, with 11 bases between the two ends. Per the germline V gene, CDR1 is SGHRS and CDR2 is YFSETQ. The CDR3 coding sequence is TGCGCCAGCAGCTTGTTCGGGAGTCGAGAGACCCAGTACTTC. Its translation: CASSLFGSRETQYF.